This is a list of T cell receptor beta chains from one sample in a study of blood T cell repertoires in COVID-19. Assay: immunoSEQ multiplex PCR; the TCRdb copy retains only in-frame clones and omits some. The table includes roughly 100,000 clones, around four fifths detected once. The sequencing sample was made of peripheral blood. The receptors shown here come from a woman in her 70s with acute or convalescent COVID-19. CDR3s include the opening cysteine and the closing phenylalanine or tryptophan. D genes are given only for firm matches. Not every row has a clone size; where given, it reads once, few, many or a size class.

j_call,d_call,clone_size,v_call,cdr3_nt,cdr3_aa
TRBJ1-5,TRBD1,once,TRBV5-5,TGTGCCAGCAGCTTGGGGACAGGGGGCAGTCCGGAGCCCCAGCATTTT,CASSLGTGGSPEPQHF
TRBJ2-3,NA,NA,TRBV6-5,TGTGCCAGCAGTTACGACTTCTCTAGCACAGATACGCAGTATTTT,CASSYDFSSTDTQYF
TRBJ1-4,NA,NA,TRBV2,TGTGCCAGCACGCCGGGACATAAGAATGAAAAACTGTTTTTT,CASTPGHKNEKLFF
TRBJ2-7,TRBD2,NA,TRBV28,TGTGCCAGCAGTTTATTTTCGGGGGGTCGGGCTCCCGTGCAGTACTTC,CASSLFSGGRAPVQYF
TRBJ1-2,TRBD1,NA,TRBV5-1,TGCGCCAGCAGCGAAGGGACAGGGGGGTACTATGGCTACACCTTC,CASSEGTGGYYGYTF
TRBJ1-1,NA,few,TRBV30,TGTGCCTCAGACAGATACACTGAAGCTTTCTTT,CASDRYTEAFF
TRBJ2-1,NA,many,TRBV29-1,TGCAGCGTTCCGGGGGGCTCGGTGATAGGTGAGCAGTTCTTC,CSVPGGSVIGEQFF
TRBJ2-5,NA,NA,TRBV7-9,TGTGCCAGCAGCTTCGCCGGGTTACAAGAGACCCAGTACTTC,CASSFAGLQETQYF
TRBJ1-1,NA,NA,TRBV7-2,TGTGCCAGCAGCCCCGGATCGGGGGTGACTGAAGCTTTCTTT,CASSPGSGVTEAFF
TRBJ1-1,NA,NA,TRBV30,TGTGCCTGGAGTGTAGGCCGGGTAAATGAAGCTTTCTTT,CAWSVGRVNEAFF
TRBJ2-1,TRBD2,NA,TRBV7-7,TGTGCCAGCAGCCGAGAACCCCGGGACGGGGCACGGGGGGGGCAGTTCTTC,CASSREPRDGARGGQFF
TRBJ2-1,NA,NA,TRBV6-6,TGTGCCAGCAGGACAGATAACCTCTACAATGAGCAGTTCTTC,CASRTDNLYNEQFF
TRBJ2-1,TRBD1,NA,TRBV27,TGTGCCAGCAGTTTTTTGAACAGGGGGTTAAATGAGCAGTTCTTC,CASSFLNRGLNEQFF
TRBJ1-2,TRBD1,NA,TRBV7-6,TGTGCCAGCAGCTTAGTTCAGGGACAGGGAGGCTATGGCTACACCTTC,CASSLVQGQGGYGYTF
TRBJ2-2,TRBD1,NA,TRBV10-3,TGTGCCATCAGGGGCGGACAGGGGGCAGGCACCGGGGAGCTGTTTTTT,CAIRGGQGAGTGELFF
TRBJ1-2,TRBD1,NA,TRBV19,TGTGCCAGTAGCCCAACACCAGGGGGTCACTATGGCTACACCTTC,CASSPTPGGHYGYTF
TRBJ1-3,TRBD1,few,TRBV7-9,TGTGCCAGCAGCCTACAGGGGGATGGAAACACCATATATTTT,CASSLQGDGNTIYF
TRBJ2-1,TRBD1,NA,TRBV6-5,TGTGCCAGCACCACCACAGGGGGCAATGAGCAGTTCTTC,CASTTTGGNEQFF
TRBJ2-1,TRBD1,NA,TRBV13,TGTGCCAGCAGCAAGATCGGGACAGGGGGATACAATGAGCAGTTCTTC,CASSKIGTGGYNEQFF
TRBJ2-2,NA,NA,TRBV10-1,TGCGCCAGCAGTTACTACGCGAACACCGGGGAGCTGTTTTTT,CASSYYANTGELFF
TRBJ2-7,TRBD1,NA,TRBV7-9,TGTGCCAGCAGCCCCATGGACAGGGACTACGAGCAGTACTTC,CASSPMDRDYEQYF
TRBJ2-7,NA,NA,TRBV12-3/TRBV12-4,TGTGCCAGCAGTTTATCAGGCTACGAGCAGTACTTC,CASSLSGYEQYF
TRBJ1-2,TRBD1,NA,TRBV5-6,TGTGCCAGCCAAGGACAGGGTGCAAACGGCTACACCTTC,CASQGQGANGYTF
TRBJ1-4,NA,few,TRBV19,TGTGCCAGTAGTATAGAATGGGCAAGGAACGAAAAACTGTTTTTT,CASSIEWARNEKLFF
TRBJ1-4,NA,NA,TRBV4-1,TGCGCCAGCAGCCCCCCCGGGGGGGGGAGTGGTGAAAAACTGTTTTTT,CASSPPGGGSGEKLFF
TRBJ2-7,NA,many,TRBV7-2,TGTGCCAGCAGCAGCCAGGGCTACGAGCAGTACTTC,CASSSQGYEQYF
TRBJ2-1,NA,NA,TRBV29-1,TGCAGCGTTGGGGGTGGGAGCTCCTACAATGAGCAGTTCTTC,CSVGGGSSYNEQFF
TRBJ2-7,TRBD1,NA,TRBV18,TGTGCCAGCTCACCATATCACAGGACAGGGGTCCAGTCGATGCATTACGAGCAGTACTTC,CASSPYHRTGVQSMHYEQYF
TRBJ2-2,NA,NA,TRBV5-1,TGCGCCAGCGGTCCCGGACACCTGCTAGGGGAGCTGTTTTTT,CASGPGHLLGELFF
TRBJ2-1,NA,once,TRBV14,TGTGCCAGCAGCCAACGCGGGCTGGGTGAGCAGTTCTTC,CASSQRGLGEQFF
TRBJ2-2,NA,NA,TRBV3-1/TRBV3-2,TGTGCCAGCAGCCAAGGGGCAGGGACGAACACCGGGGAGCTGTTTTTT,CASSQGAGTNTGELFF
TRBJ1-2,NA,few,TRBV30,TGTGCCTGGAGTGTACGAACAGCTCTCGGCTATGGCTACACCTTC,CAWSVRTALGYGYTF
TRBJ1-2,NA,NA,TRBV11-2,TGTGCCAGCAGCTTATGGGGGGAGGACTATGGCTACACCTTC,CASSLWGEDYGYTF
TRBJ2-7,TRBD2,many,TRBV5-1,TGCGCCCGCTTGAGCGGTTGGGGGGGCCGGGGGGGGGAGCAGTACTTC,CARLSGWGGRGGEQYF
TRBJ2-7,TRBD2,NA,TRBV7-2,TGTGCCAGCAGCCGGAGGGCGGGGGACCGCTACGAGCAGTACTTC,CASSRRAGDRYEQYF
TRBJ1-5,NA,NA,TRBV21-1,TGTGCCAGCAGCAAACCAAATAGAGGGAAGAGCAATCAGCCCCAGCATTTT,CASSKPNRGKSNQPQHF
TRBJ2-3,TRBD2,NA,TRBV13,TGTGCCAGCAGCTTTCGCACTCCGGGGACTAGCGGGGGAGACCTCACAGATACGCAGTATTTT,CASSFRTPGTSGGDLTDTQYF
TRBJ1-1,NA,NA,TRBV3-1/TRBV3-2,TGTGCCAGCAGGGTTTGGGGGGTTGACACTGAAGCTTTCTTT,CASRVWGVDTEAFF
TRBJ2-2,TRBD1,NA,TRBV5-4,TGTGCCACGACCCGGGACAGGGGCAACACCGGGGAGCTGTTTTTT,CATTRDRGNTGELFF
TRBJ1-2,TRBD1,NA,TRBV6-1,TGTGCCAGCAGTGAGGGACAGTCCTATGGCTACACCTTC,CASSEGQSYGYTF
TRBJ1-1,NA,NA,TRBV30,TGTGCCTGGAGTGATTCGACAGTCGAAGCTTTCTTT,CAWSDSTVEAFF
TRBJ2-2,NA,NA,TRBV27,TGTGCCAGCAGTTTATCCTGGGCGCGGGGCACCGGGGAGCTGTTTTTT,CASSLSWARGTGELFF
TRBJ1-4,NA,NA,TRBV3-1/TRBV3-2,TGTGCCAGCAGCCAATGGGAGAATGAAAAACTGTTTTTT,CASSQWENEKLFF
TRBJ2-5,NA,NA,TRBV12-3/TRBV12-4,TGTGCCAGCAGTTTACTTCTCGAGACCCAGTACTTC,CASSLLLETQYF
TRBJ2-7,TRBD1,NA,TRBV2,TGTGCCAGCAGTTCCAGGCCAGGGACAGGGAGGCGATTGGGGGCCGAGCAGTACTTC,CASSSRPGTGRRLGAEQYF
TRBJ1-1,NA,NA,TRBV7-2,TGTGCCAGCAGCTTAACCAACCGGGAGAGATCTGAAGCTTTCTTT,CASSLTNRERSEAFF
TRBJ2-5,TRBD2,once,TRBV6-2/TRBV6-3,TGTGCCAGCAGTTCATGGACTAGCCAAGAGACCCAGTACTTC,CASSSWTSQETQYF